This T cell receptor (beta chain) is drawn from a study of shared clonotypes between healthy human individuals. Findings of the study overall: The naive CD4 repertoires of several donors were compared, and around 5% of clonotypes were shared.

Generated by immunoSEQ multiplex PCR, the TCRdb table keeps only in-frame clones and is missing some. Here the sample spans fewer than 3 million clones, 85% to 95% being singletons. The table lists this clone with a count of one. Its antigen is not identified. Caucasian adults residing in Nashville, Tennessee made up all the donors. Sample: naive CD4+ T cells from PBMCs. The subset is: CD45RA+ positively selected. The clonotype comes from a man aged 18-30 years in good health. Some clones in this sample may be carry-over from other donors' samples.

The CDR3 nucleotides are TGTGCCTGGAGCGAGGACAGGGGGCTCTATGGCTACACCTTC. This codes for CAWSEDRGLYGYTF. This chain connects TRBV30 to TRBJ1-2; the match to TRBD1 covers 11 bases. Germline V gene data show CDR1 as GTSNPN and CDR2 as SVGIG (reference sequence). The CDR3 sequence is 14 residues long. V lost 3 bases and J lost 4; bases outside the gene matches: 4.